This T cell receptor beta chain comes out of a study of T cell changes during pregnancy in multiple sclerosis. Clones were read by immunoSEQ multiplex PCR, and TCRdb kept only the in-frame ones, dropping some. The data contain fewer than 65,000 clones, 93% of them singletons. The sample here was peripheral blood, taken in the second trimester of pregnancy. The sequence was obtained from a female donor with multiple sclerosis, enrolled in a pregnancy study.

The CDR3 region has the DNA TGTGCCTGGAGTTGGACATCGAACACCGGGGAGCTGTTTTTT. It specifies CAWSWTSNTGELFF. This chain connects TRBV30 to TRBJ2-2; TRBD1 might be the D (5 bases). Germline V gene data show CDR1 as GTSNPN and CDR2 as SVGIG (reference sequence). The V end was cut by 2 bases, the J end by 0 bases, with 7 bases between. CDR3 length: 14 amino acids.